This T cell receptor beta chain stems from a study of blood T cell repertoires in COVID-19. In the study overall: T cells, B-cell-depleted T cells, or PBMCs supplied cDNA or gDNA.

Trimming removed 5 bases from V and 1 base from J; junction bases left unmatched: 11. Germline CDR1 is LNHDA and CDR2 is SQIVND (reference sequence). The CDR3 covers 17 residues. In the original analysis: Estimation of nucleated cell counts relied on the amplification of reference gene primers. Sequencing used immunoSEQ multiplex PCR; TCRdb keeps in-frame clones, though not all of them. The V and J calls and clone size were taken over from that table, and D and trimming were inferred from the DNA. The sample consists of fewer than 350,000 clones, 85% to 90% of them appearing once. The sample consisted of peripheral blood. This receptor was obtained from a man in his forties with acute or convalescent COVID-19. The V and J genes are TRBV19 and TRBJ1-5, with 7 bases matching TRBD1. The CDR3 sequence is CASSWDSWGESNQPQHF. In DNA form, the CDR3 reads TGTGCCAGTAGTTGGGACAGTTGGGGGGAGAGCAATCAGCCCCAGCATTTT.